This T cell receptor (beta chain) was captured by sequencing in a study of T cell responses to AZD1222 COVID-19 vaccine. Assay used: immunoSEQ multiplex PCR; TCRdb lists only in-frame clones, some missing. This sample has some 140,000 clones; roughly 90% occur once, and the top ten carry 5.5%. The sequence derives from an adult in good health. Source: peripheral blood, taken on day 0 of MenACWY control vaccination.

The CDR3 sequence: CATSQEGYGYTF. As DNA, the CDR3 is TGTGCCACCAGCCAAGAGGGCTATGGCTACACCTTC. The chain combines TRBV24-1 with TRBJ1-2; D is ambiguous. The CDR3 length is 12 residues. V lost 7 bases and J lost 4, with 9 bases in between. Germline assignment: CDR1 KGHDR and CDR2 SFDVKD.